Each of the 21 T cell receptor beta chains below was sequenced from the same sample in a study of T cells in Graves' hyperthyroidism and ophthalmopathy. Amplified TCR beta CDR3 regions derived from RNA transcripts. The HTBI primer set served for first-round RT-PCR of the TCR CDR3. TCRdb recomputed calls from the multiplex PCR reads with MiXCR, one row per CDR3 protein. Of 500,000 to 750,000 distinct CDR3 sequences in the sample, under 60% were seen once. Sequenced sample: peripheral blood or thyroid tissue (not recorded which). The receptors were sampled from a woman aged 18-35 years with Graves' hyperthyroidism.

As concerns this clonotype: One end of the junction varies from germline; a read error may be responsible. The V call is TRBV24-1, the J call TRBJ1-5; D remains unclear. Germline V CDR1 and CDR2: KGHDR, SFDVKD. The CDR3 is 17 amino acids. Written as DNA, the CDR3 is TGTGCCACCAGTGATCCTAGTGGACGGTCCTACAATGAGCCCCAGCATTTT. This translates into CATSDPSGRSYNEPQHF.

In its sample, this clonotype was seen many times. This rearrangement joins TRBV9 to TRBJ2-7; TRBD2 is a possible D gene (6 bases). The germline CDR1 and CDR2 sequences are SGDLS and YYNGEE. CDR3 length equals 16 residues. V shed 3 bases and J shed 7 bases, with 23 bases lying between them. The CDR3 coding sequence is TGTGCCAGCAGCGCGCCTTATAGCGGAGGCGAGGGGGAGCAGTACTTC. This translates into CASSAPYSGGEGEQYF.

This rearrangement joins TRBV7-9 to TRBJ1-1; 7 bases align to TRBD1. CDR1 is SEHNR and CDR2 is FQNEAQ in the germline V gene (reference sequence). CDR3 length: 13 amino acids. The V segment lost 5 bases and the J segment 11 bases; nucleotides outside the gene matches: 11. CDR3 nucleotides: TGTGCCAGCAGCCGGGGACAGCCTGGCGACGCTTTCTTT. Its protein product is CASSRGQPGDAFF.

This clonotype has just a few counts. The chain couples TRBV30 to TRBJ2-5; no clear D gene. The V end was cut by 0 bases, the J end by 5 bases, with 4 bases between. The germline gives CDR1 GTSNPN, CDR2 SVGIG (reference sequence). The CDR3 is 11 amino acids. CDR3 nucleotides: TGTGCCTGGAGTGTACTGGAGACCCAGTACTTC. Translation: CAWSVLETQYF.

The chain joins TRBV7-3 to TRBJ2-1, with TRBD1 matching over 8 bases. CDR3 size: 14 residues. Losses at the gene ends were 5 bases for V and 9 bases for J; bases not matched to a gene: 9. Germline V gene data show CDR1 as SGHTA and CDR2 as FQGTGA. The CDR3 here is CASSPGQGRSEQFF. CDR3 DNA: TGTGCCAGCAGCCCTGGACAGGGTCGGAGTGAGCAGTTCTTC.

The chain has TRBV10-2 and TRBJ2-7; 7 bases align to TRBD1. Losses at the gene ends were 9 bases for V and 5 bases for J; bases not matched to a gene: 16. The V gene's germline CDR1 is WSHSY and CDR2 SAAADI. The CDR3 runs to 15 residues. CDR3 in amino acids: CARPISVGRGNEQYF. The DNA of the CDR3 is TGCGCCAGACCGATTAGCGTTGGCAGGGGGAACGAGCAGTACTTC.

This clonotype was recorded at least ten times. The gene calls are TRBV9 and TRBJ2-7, with D perhaps assigned TRBD1 or TRBD2 (5 bases each). The CDR3 extends over 13 amino acids. V was pared by 7 bases and J by 2 bases, with 13 bases between. CDR1 and CDR2 from the germline V gene are SGDLS and YYNGEE. CDR3 coding DNA: TGTGCCAGCTCCCTTCGGGACCCCTACGAGCAGTACTTC. Amino acid sequence: CASSLRDPYEQYF. The whole variable domain, remainder taken from reference TRBV9 and TRBJ2-7, is DSGVTQTPKHLITATGQRVTLRCSPRSGDLSVYWYQQSLDQGLQFLIQYYNGEERAKGNILERFSAQQFPDLHSELNLSSLELGDSALYFCASSLRDPYEQYFGPGTRLTVT.

This rearrangement joins TRBV20-1 to TRBJ1-4; D remains ambiguous. V gave up 5 bases and J gave up 4 bases, with 23 bases separating them. The germline V gene encodes CDR1 DFQATT and CDR2 SNEGSKA (reference sequence). CDR3 length: 17 amino acids. CDR3: CSARTPTSGRDNEKLFF. As DNA, the CDR3 is TGCAGTGCTCGCACCCCTACTAGCGGGAGGGATAATGAAAAACTGTTTTTT.

This clonotype has a handful of counts. The chain employs TRBV24-1 and TRBJ2-3, with D hard to call. CDR1 and CDR2 from the germline V gene are KGHDR and SFDVKD. V was trimmed by 1 base and J by 2 bases, leaving 12 bases between them. This CDR3 has 16 amino acids. CDR3 sequence: CATSDFKRSSTDTQYF. For the CDR3, the DNA is TGTGCCACCAGTGATTTCAAGCGATCGTCCACAGATACGCAGTATTTT.

This chain's CDR3 is CASNQDYRVEYGYTF. The CDR3 DNA follows: TGTGCCAGCAACCAAGATTACAGGGTGGAATATGGCTACACCTTC. The chain combines TRBV7-2 with TRBJ1-2; D possibly corresponds to TRBD1 (6 bases). The germline CDR1 and CDR2 sequences are SGHTA and FQGNSA. The ends were cut back, 7 bases at V and 5 bases at J, with 20 bases in the middle. There are 15 residues in the CDR3.

In this sample, this clonotype turned up many times. The chain uses TRBV9 and TRBJ1-2; tentative D call: TRBD1 (6 bases). The CDR3 covers 14 residues. Trimming stripped 4 bases from V and 2 bases from J, with 12 bases between. Looked up from germline, CDR1 is SGDLS and CDR2 is YYNGEE. CDR3 region: CASSSSGTNYGYTF. CDR3 nucleotides: TGTGCCAGCAGCTCCTCTGGGACAAACTATGGCTACACCTTC.

In this sample, this clonotype turned up many times. The chain carries TRBV19 and TRBJ2-7, with D perhaps TRBD1 (5 bases). Deletions cut 0 bases from V and 3 bases from J, with 15 bases between. This CDR3 has 16 amino acids. CDR1 and CDR2 (germline): LNHDA, SQIVND (reference sequence). The CDR3, as DNA: TGTGCCAGTAGTATAGAACCCTGGACACCAAACTACGAGCAGTACTTC. It is translated as CASSIEPWTPNYEQYF.

At least ten counts were recorded for this clonotype. The V and J genes are TRBV27 and TRBJ1-1; D not certain. The V end was cut by 5 bases, the J end by 10 bases, with 17 bases between. CDR3 length: 13 amino acids. Germline values: CDR1 MNHEY, CDR2 SMNVEV (reference sequence). The CDR3 nucleotides are TGTGCCAGCAGTGGCGAGGCGGGCCTTGGAGCTTTCTTT. This codes for CASSGEAGLGAFF.

This clonotype was observed at least ten times. The rearrangement uses TRBV11-2 and TRBJ1-2; D unresolved. This CDR3 region has 14 residues. V was trimmed by 5 bases and J by 7 bases, leaving 17 bases between them. CDR1 is SGHAT and CDR2 is FQNNGV in the germline V gene. The CDR3 sequence is CASSPRTDLGGYTF. The CDR3, as DNA: TGTGCCAGCAGCCCCCGGACGGACCTGGGTGGCTACACCTTC.

This clonotype was counted ten times or more. The chain combines TRBV2 with TRBJ1-4; D is unresolved. V was shortened by 1 base and J by 8 bases, with 11 bases between the two germline ends. Per the germline V gene, CDR1 is SNHLY and CDR2 is FYNNEI. This CDR3 is built from 14 residues. CDR3 amino acids: CASSEGGKREKLFF. The DNA of the CDR3 is TGTGCCAGCAGTGAAGGAGGGAAGCGGGAAAAACTGTTTTTT.

V gene TRBV18 combines with J gene TRBJ2-5; D not certain. Looked up from germline, CDR1 is KGHSH and CDR2 is LQKENI. The CDR3 length is 17 residues. The ends were cut back, 3 bases at V and 2 bases at J, with 19 bases in the middle. The DNA of the CDR3 is TGTGCCAGCTCACCTGGATCCCCAGCGTGTGGGCAAGAGACCCAGTACTTC. Protein: CASSPGSPACGQETQYF.

This clonotype came up many times. DNA of the CDR3: TGTGCCAGCAGCTCCGATCCCGGGACTAGCGGGAAAGAGACCCAGTACTTC. Protein sequence: CASSSDPGTSGKETQYF. The chain recombines TRBV11-2 with TRBJ2-5; the match to TRBD2 covers 13 bases. The length of the CDR3 is 17 residues. CDR1 is SGHAT, CDR2 FQNNGV, per germline. The J segment lost 3 bases and the V segment lost 4 bases, leaving 8 bases of the junction unmatched.

The sample holds many counts of this clonotype. The chain has TRBV5-1 and TRBJ1-6; D remains ambiguous. Trimming removed 7 bases at V and 8 bases at J, with 19 bases between. The CDR3 runs 15 residues. CDR1 and CDR2 (germline): SGHRS, YFSETQ. The CDR3 nucleotides are TGCGCCAGCCCCTCGGGCGGTCAACGGGATTCACCCCTCCACTTT. This translates into CASPSGGQRDSPLHF. The full variable domain, in which reference TRBV5-1 and TRBJ1-6 provide the parts outside the CDR3, is KAGVTQTPRYLIKTRGQQVTLSCSPISGHRSVSWYQQTPGQGLQFLFEYFSETQRNKGNFPGRFSGRQFSNSRSEMNVSTLELGDSALYLCASPSGGQRDSPLHFGNGTRLTVT.

This clonotype was seen only a few times. This chain uses TRBV20-1 with TRBJ2-1; 9 nucleotides agree with TRBD2. J was trimmed by 4 bases and V by 4 bases; bases with no gene match: 8. CDR3 length: 15 residues. In germline, CDR1 is DFQATT, CDR2 SNEGSKA (reference sequence). DNA for the CDR3: TGCAGTGCTAAGGATAGCGGGAGACGTTACAATGAGCAGTTCTTC. Translation gives CSAKDSGRRYNEQFF.

The chain joins TRBV28 to TRBJ1-6; D remains ambiguous. Germline loops: CDR1 MDHEN, CDR2 SYDVKM. Trimming stripped 6 bases from V and 4 bases from J, with 13 bases between. This CDR3 has 15 residues. Written as DNA, the CDR3 is TGTGCCAGCAGCCGCGCGGAACGGTATAATTCACCCCTCCACTTT. This gives the protein CASSRAERYNSPLHF.

The sample holds a few counts of this clonotype. The chain combines TRBV29-1 with TRBJ2-5; D not resolved. Germline V lookup: CDR1 SQVTM, CDR2 ANQGSEA. CDR3 length: 12 amino acids. V lost 1 base and J 5 bases, leaving 8 bases between the germline ends. The CDR3 region is CSVEGDGETQYF. In nucleotides, the CDR3 is TGCAGCGTTGAAGGGGATGGGGAGACCCAGTACTTC.